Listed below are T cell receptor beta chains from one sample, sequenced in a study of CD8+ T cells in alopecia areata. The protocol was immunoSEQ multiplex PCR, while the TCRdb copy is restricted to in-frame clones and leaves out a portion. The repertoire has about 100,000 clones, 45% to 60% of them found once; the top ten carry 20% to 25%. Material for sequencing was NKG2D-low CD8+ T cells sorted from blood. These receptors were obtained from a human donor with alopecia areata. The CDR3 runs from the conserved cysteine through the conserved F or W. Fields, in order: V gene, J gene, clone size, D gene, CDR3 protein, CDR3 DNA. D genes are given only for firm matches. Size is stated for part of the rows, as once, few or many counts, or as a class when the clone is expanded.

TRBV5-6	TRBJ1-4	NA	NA	CASSSISEKLFF	TGTGCCAGCAGCTCAATCAGTGAAAAACTGTTTTTT
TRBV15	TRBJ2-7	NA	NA	CATSREGGIGHEQYF	TGTGCCACCAGCAGAGAGGGGGGTATTGGCCACGAGCAGTACTTC
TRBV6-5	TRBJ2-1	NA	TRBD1	CASSYRPGQGGNEQFF	TGTGCCAGCAGTTACCGGCCAGGACAGGGAGGCAATGAGCAGTTCTTC
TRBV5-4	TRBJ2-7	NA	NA	CASSFWASVSYEQYF	TGTGCCAGCAGCTTTTGGGCTAGCGTCTCCTACGAGCAGTACTTC
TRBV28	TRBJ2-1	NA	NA	CASSLTTSYNEQFF	TGTGCCAGCAGCCTCACTACTTCCTACAATGAGCAGTTCTTC
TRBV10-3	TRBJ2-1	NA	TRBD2	CAISEAGGYDEQFF	TGTGCCATCAGTGAAGCGGGAGGGTACGATGAGCAGTTCTTC
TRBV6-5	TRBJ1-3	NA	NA	CASSGDGNTIYF	TGTGCCAGCAGCGGGGATGGAAACACCATATATTTT
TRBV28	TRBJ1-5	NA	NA	CASSKHREYSNQPQHF	TGTGCCAGCAGCAAGCACAGGGAATATAGCAATCAGCCCCAGCATTTT
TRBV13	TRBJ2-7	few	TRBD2	CASSGTNSYEQYF	TGTGCCAGCAGCGGGACTAACTCCTACGAGCAGTACTTC
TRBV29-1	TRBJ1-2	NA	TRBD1	CSGSDRGDYEYGYTF	TGCAGCGGATCTGACAGGGGAGATTACGAGTACGGCTACACCTTC
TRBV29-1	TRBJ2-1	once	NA	CSVERTQFF	TGCAGCGTGGAAAGGACGCAGTTCTTC
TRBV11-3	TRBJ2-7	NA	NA	CASSLRQIYEQYF	TGTGCCAGCAGCTTAAGACAGATCTACGAGCAGTACTTC
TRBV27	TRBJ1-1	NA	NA	CASRAGPNTEAFF	TGTGCCAGCAGGGCAGGTCCCAACACTGAAGCTTTCTTT
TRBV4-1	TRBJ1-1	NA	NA	CASSQENRVEGAFF	TGCGCCAGCAGCCAAGAAAACCGGGTGGAGGGGGCTTTCTTT
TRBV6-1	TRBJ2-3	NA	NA	CASSEIPTDTQYF	TGTGCCAGCAGTGAAATACCAACTGATACGCAGTATTTT
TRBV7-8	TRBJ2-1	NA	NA	CASSLAPGQHYNEQFF	TGTGCCAGCAGCTTAGCGCCGGGACAACACTACAATGAGCAGTTCTTC
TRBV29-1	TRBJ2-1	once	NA	CSVISGNNEQFF	TGCAGCGTTATTTCAGGTAACAATGAGCAGTTCTTC
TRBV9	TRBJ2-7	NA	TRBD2	CASSTSGGREQYF	TGTGCCAGCAGCACTAGCGGAGGAAGGGAGCAGTACTTC
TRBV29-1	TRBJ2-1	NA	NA	CSVEDVAGSLNEQFF	TGCAGCGTTGAAGATGTCGCGGGGTCCCTCAATGAGCAGTTCTTC
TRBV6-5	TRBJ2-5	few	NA	CASSYSGVSQETQYF	TGTGCCAGCAGTTACTCGGGTGTTTCCCAAGAGACCCAGTACTTC
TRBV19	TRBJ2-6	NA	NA	CASNGYPGANVLTF	TGTGCCAGTAATGGATACCCCGGGGCCAACGTCCTGACTTTC
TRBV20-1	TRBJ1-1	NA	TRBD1	CSARDRGQAFF	TGCAGTGCTAGAGACAGGGGGCAGGCTTTCTTT
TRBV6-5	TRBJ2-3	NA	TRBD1	CASSSGQGSTDTQYF	TGTGCCAGCAGTTCGGGACAGGGGAGCACAGATACGCAGTATTTT
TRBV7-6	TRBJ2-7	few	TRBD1	CASSPTGDEQYF	TGTGCCAGCAGCCCTACAGGGGACGAGCAGTACTTC
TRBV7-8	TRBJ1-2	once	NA	CASSMTDRANYGYTF	TGTGCCAGCAGCATGACAGATCGAGCTAACTATGGCTACACCTTC
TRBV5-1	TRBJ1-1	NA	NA	CASSLDRIEAFF	TGCGCCAGCAGCTTGGACCGTATTGAAGCTTTCTTT
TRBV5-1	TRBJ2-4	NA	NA	CASSLDEGAKNIQYF	TGCGCCAGCAGCTTGGATGAAGGGGCCAAAAACATTCAGTACTTC
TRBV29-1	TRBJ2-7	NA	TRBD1	CSVATGSYEQYF	TGCAGCGTTGCGACAGGGTCCTACGAGCAGTACTTC
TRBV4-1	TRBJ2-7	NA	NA	CASSQVQDINYEQYF	TGCGCCAGCAGCCAAGTCCAAGACATAAACTACGAGCAGTACTTC
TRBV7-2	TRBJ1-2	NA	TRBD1	CASNKGRDSTYGYTF	TGTGCCAGCAACAAAGGGAGGGACAGCACTTATGGCTACACCTTC
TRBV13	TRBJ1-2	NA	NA	CASSLDYGYTF	TGTGCCAGCAGCTTAGACTATGGCTACACCTTC
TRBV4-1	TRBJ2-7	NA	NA	CASSQATGPSTDEQYF	TGCGCCAGCAGCCAGGCGACGGGACCCTCGACCGACGAGCAGTACTTC
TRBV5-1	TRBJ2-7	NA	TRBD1	CASSLTGDEQYF	TGCGCCAGCAGCTTGACAGGGGACGAGCAGTACTTC
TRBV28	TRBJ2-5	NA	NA	CASSLLRETQETQYF	TGTGCCAGCAGCCTCCTTCGGGAGACCCAAGAGACCCAGTACTTC
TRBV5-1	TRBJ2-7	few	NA	CARKVPYEQYF	TGCGCCAGGAAGGTCCCCTACGAGCAGTACTTC
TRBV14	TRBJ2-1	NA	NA	CASSEAYNEQFF	TGTGCCAGCAGCGAAGCCTACAATGAGCAGTTCTTC
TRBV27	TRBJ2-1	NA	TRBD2	CASSSESGSSYNEQFF	TGTGCCAGCAGCTCAGAGAGCGGGAGCTCCTACAATGAGCAGTTCTTC
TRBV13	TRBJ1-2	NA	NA	CASSNSYRGYTF	TGTGCCAGCAGCAACAGTTACAGAGGCTACACCTTC
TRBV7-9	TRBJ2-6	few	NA	CAGSFVSGANVLTF	TGTGCCGGGAGCTTCGTCTCTGGGGCCAACGTCCTGACTTTC
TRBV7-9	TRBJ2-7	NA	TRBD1	CASSPTRQGSTLEQYF	TGTGCCAGCAGCCCTACGAGACAGGGGAGTACTCTCGAGCAGTACTTC
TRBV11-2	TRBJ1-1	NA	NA	CASSSLAEAFF	TGTGCCAGCAGCTCACTGGCTGAAGCTTTCTTT
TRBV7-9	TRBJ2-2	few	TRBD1	CASSLTGASTGELFF	TGTGCCAGCAGCTTAACAGGGGCTAGCACCGGGGAGCTGTTTTTT
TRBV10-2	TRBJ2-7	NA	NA	CASTGGNEQYF	TGCGCCAGCACCGGGGGCAACGAGCAGTACTTC
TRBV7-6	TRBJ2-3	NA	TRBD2	CASSSNIPSGAPDTQYF	TGTGCCAGCAGCTCTAACATCCCTAGCGGGGCCCCGGATACGCAGTATTTT